Reported below is one T cell receptor (beta chain). PCR was performed a second time for about 6 to 12 cycles using a sample-barcoded 5' primer and a J-beta primer mix. TCRdb passed the 5' RACE reads through MiXCR, listing each CDR3 protein once. The table lists roughly 1,500,000 distinct CDR3 sequences, roughly 40% of them singletons, with roughly 7.9% in the top ten. The source of the sample is a study of blood T cells in healthy people across ages. The CDR3 has 13 amino acids. V lost 6 bases to trimming and J lost 10 bases, with 16 bases between them. The material sequenced was blood. This TCR was recovered from a woman under 30 in good health. The V gene is TRBV12-3 or TRBV12-4, the J gene TRBJ2-1; the D call may be TRBD1 or TRBD2 (5 bases each). Here the CDR3 reads CASRGESSYEQFF. The CDR3 nucleotides are TGTGCCAGCAGGGGGGAAAGCTCCTACGAGCAGTTCTTC.